The sequence of this T cell receptor beta chain was determined in a study of neoadjuvant nivolumab and ipilimumab in lung cancer. As concerns this clone: Antigen: not known.

Some clones are missing from TCRdb's copy, which holds only in-frame ones; the method was immunoSEQ multiplex PCR. The data contain 25,000 to 35,000 clones, less than 95% of them singletons. General observations from the study: A small number of samples were TCR sequenced. From pretherapy to surgery, tumor richness and clonality rose with dual therapy. TCR richness and clonality were higher in tumors than adjacent uninvolved lung. Resected-tumor TCR richness correlated positively with pretherapy blood richness.

This sample comprised peripheral blood, obtained after neoadjuvant nivolumab, alone or with ipilimumab, at or shortly before surgery. The sequence was obtained from an adult with non-small cell lung cancer.

CDR3 nucleotides: TGTGCCAGCAGCTTCCCGACGGGGGTCACAGATACGCAGTATTTT. Translated: CASSFPTGVTDTQYF. The chain has TRBV7-2 and TRBJ2-3; perhaps TRBD2 as D (6 bases). V dropped 3 bases and J dropped 2 bases, with 12 bases sitting between them. The CDR3 length is 15 residues. The V gene's germline CDR1 is SGHTA and CDR2 FQGNSA. The complete variable domain, with remaining parts taken from reference TRBV7-2 and TRBJ2-3, reads GAGVSQSPSNKVTEKGKDVELRCDPISGHTALYWYRQSLGQGLEFLIYFQGNSAPDKSGLPSDRFSAERTGGSVSTLTIQRTQQEDSAVYLCASSFPTGVTDTQYFGPGTRLTVL.